This section outlines one TCR beta chain sequence together with its context. This entry belongs to a study of tumor T cells in aggressive B-cell lymphoma. The method was immunoSEQ multiplex PCR; TCRdb's version includes in-frame clones alone and lacks a portion of them. Of around 1,600 clones listed, roughly 92% are singletons. The CDR3 contains 13 residues. Trimming took 0 bases from V and 5 from J, leaving 8 bases between them. Germline assignment: CDR1 GTSNPN and CDR2 SVGIG (reference sequence). The sequence derives from an adult with diffuse large B cell lymphoma. Some clones in this sample may be carry-over from other donors' samples. The chain joins TRBV30 to TRBJ1-5; no firm D call. Material: tumor tissue. In nucleotides, the CDR3 is TGTGCCTGGAGTGTTCTCGGGGATCAGCCCCAGCATTTT. Translated: CAWSVLGDQPQHF.